These T cell receptor beta chains were read from a single sample in a study of blood T cell repertoires in COVID-19. Assay used: immunoSEQ multiplex PCR; TCRdb lists only in-frame clones, some missing. This sample has some 88,000 clones, with roughly 77% found just once. Material: peripheral blood. Receptors were obtained from a human donor in a cohort sampled during active COVID-19. The CDR3 runs from the conserved cysteine through the conserved F or W. D genes are given only for firm matches. The size field is filled for only some rows; it gives once, few, many or a size class.

>NA|NA|TRBJ1-4|TRBV4-3
TGCGCCAGCAGCTCTATACAGGGTGGTAATGAAAAACTGTTTTTT
CASSSIQGGNEKLFF
>TRBD1|NA|TRBJ2-2|TRBV4-3
TGCGCCAGCAGCCAGAGGACCGGGACAGGGGACGGGGAGCTGTTTTTT
CASSQRTGTGDGELFF
>TRBD2|NA|TRBJ2-7|TRBV6-5
TGTGCCAGCACCCCGGGACTAGCGGCTTACGAGCAGTACTTC
CASTPGLAAYEQYF
>TRBD1|NA|TRBJ1-1|TRBV19
TGTGCCAGTAGTGCAGACAGGGATGGCACTGAAGCTTTCTTT
CASSADRDGTEAFF
>TRBD2|NA|TRBJ2-7|TRBV6-2/TRBV6-3
TGTGCCAGCAGTATTCCCGGGAGGGAGCCTTCCTACGAGCAGTACTTC
CASSIPGREPSYEQYF
>TRBD2|NA|TRBJ2-3|TRBV29-1
TGCAGCGTCGTACGGCGGGGGGCAGATACGCAGTATTTT
CSVVRRGADTQYF
>NA|NA|TRBJ2-7|TRBV19
TGTGCCAGTAGTATAGGCAAGACTTACGAGCAGTACTTC
CASSIGKTYEQYF
>TRBD2|NA|TRBJ2-2|TRBV24-1
TGTGCCACCAGTGATCGCTTAGCGGGAACCGGGGAGCTGTTTTTT
CATSDRLAGTGELFF
>TRBD2|many|TRBJ2-3|TRBV9
TGTGCCAGCTCCAAGCTAGCGGGAGGTTCTGATACGCAGTATTTT
CASSKLAGGSDTQYF
>NA|NA|TRBJ2-7|TRBV7-9
TGTGCCAGCAGCTCCGGAACAGGGTTTCCCTACGAGCAGTACTTC
CASSSGTGFPYEQYF
>NA|NA|TRBJ2-2|TRBV10-3
TGTGCCATCAGGGGAGGCCCCGGGGAGCTGTTTTTT
CAIRGGPGELFF
>NA|NA|TRBJ1-4|TRBV19
TGTGCCAGTAGTATACGGGGTACTTATGAAAAACTGTTTTTT
CASSIRGTYEKLFF
>TRBD2|NA|TRBJ2-7|TRBV5-1
TGCGCCAGCAGCTCTGGGACTAGCGGCTACGAGCAGTACTTC
CASSSGTSGYEQYF
>TRBD2|NA|TRBJ2-7|TRBV28
TGTGCCAGCAAGACTAGCTATTACTACGAGCAGTACTTC
CASKTSYYYEQYF
>TRBD2|NA|TRBJ2-1|TRBV19
TGTGCCAGTAGTCCCCGAGAGGGCGGGAGCCTTGGGAATGAGCAGTTCTTC
CASSPREGGSLGNEQFF
>NA|NA|TRBJ2-5|TRBV9
TGTGCCAGCAGCGTGGGTGGAGGGGAAGAGACCCAGTACTTC
CASSVGGGEETQYF
>NA|NA|TRBJ1-2|TRBV2
TGTGCCAGCAGTGAATTAGCAGCGTCTAACTATGGCTACACCTTC
CASSELAASNYGYTF
>TRBD2|NA|TRBJ2-3|TRBV15
TGTGCCACGAGTCCAAGGGTAGCGGGAGGGGATACGCAGTATTTT
CATSPRVAGGDTQYF
>TRBD2|NA|TRBJ2-5|TRBV7-8
TGTGCCAGCAGCTCCTACGGAGGGCGGGAGGCCGCAGAGACCCAGTACTTC
CASSSYGGREAAETQYF
>NA|NA|TRBJ1-2|TRBV28
TGTGCCAGCAGTTCGCGAGGACTGTATGGCTACACCTTC
CASSSRGLYGYTF
>TRBD2|NA|TRBJ2-3|TRBV4-2
TGTGCCAGCAGCCAAGATTTAGCGGGAGGGTCTGATACGCAGTATTTT
CASSQDLAGGSDTQYF
>TRBD1|NA|TRBJ2-7|TRBV5-1
TGCGCCAGCAGCCTAAGACAGGGCTCCTACGAGCAGTACTTC
CASSLRQGSYEQYF
>NA|NA|TRBJ2-6|TRBV4-3
TGCGCCAGCAGTCCCCGGGGCTCTGGGGCCAACGTCCTGACTTTC
CASSPRGSGANVLTF
>NA|NA|TRBJ2-7|TRBV27
TGTGCCAGCAGTTCGATACGGGTCCGCCTGTACGAGCAGTACTTC
CASSSIRVRLYEQYF
>NA|NA|TRBJ1-2|TRBV21-1
TGTGCCAGCAGCAAACCAGGGGATGGCTACACCTTC
CASSKPGDGYTF
>TRBD1|NA|TRBJ2-7|TRBV15
TGTGCCACCAGGGACAGGGGGCGATCTATTGCGTACTTC
CATRDRGRSIAYF
>TRBD1|NA|TRBJ2-7|TRBV9
TGTGCCAGCAGCGACGACAGGGGAACCTACGAGCAGTACTTC
CASSDDRGTYEQYF
>NA|NA|TRBJ2-1|TRBV28
TGTGCCAGCAGTTACCCTGACGGACAAGGCTACAATGAGCAGTTCTTC
CASSYPDGQGYNEQFF
>TRBD2|NA|TRBJ2-7|TRBV5-8
TGTGCCAGCAGCTTGATAGCGGGGAAGCAGTACTTC
CASSLIAGKQYF
>NA|NA|TRBJ2-7|TRBV29-1
TGCAGCGTTGGGTTCCAGGGCCCCTACGAGCAGTACTTC
CSVGFQGPYEQYF
>TRBD1|NA|TRBJ2-7|TRBV5-6
TGTGCCAGCAGCTTTGGGGGACAGGGGGTTCGGTACGAGCAGTACTTC
CASSFGGQGVRYEQYF
>NA|NA|TRBJ2-7|TRBV19
TGTGCCAGTAGCGAAGGGCAGGGTAGCGAGCAGTACTTC
CASSEGQGSEQYF
>NA|once|TRBJ2-5|TRBV11-2
TGTGCCAGCAGCCCCTTGGGAGAAGAGACCCAGTACTTC
CASSPLGEETQYF
>NA|NA|TRBJ2-7|TRBV5-1
TGCGCCAGCAGCTTGGCCGCCGGCAGGGGAAGAAGCGAGCAGTACTTC
CASSLAAGRGRSEQYF
>TRBD2|NA|TRBJ2-7|TRBV6-1
TGTGCCAGCAGTGAAGCGCCACTAGCGGACTCCTACGAGCAGTACTTC
CASSEAPLADSYEQYF
>NA|NA|TRBJ1-4|TRBV9
TGTGCCAGCACCCGAGGAGGGTGGGATGAAAAACTGTTTTTT
CASTRGGWDEKLFF
>TRBD2|NA|TRBJ2-3|TRBV7-8
TGTGCCAGCATACCTAGCGGGAGGGCCGGGGCAGATACGCAGTATTTT
CASIPSGRAGADTQYF
>NA|NA|TRBJ2-7|TRBV6-5
TGTGCCAGCAGTCAGACCACGGGAGTAAAGCAGTACTTC
CASSQTTGVKQYF
>NA|once|TRBJ2-7|TRBV18
TGTGCCAGCTCACCTTTTCCGGGGGCCTACGAGCAGTACTTC
CASSPFPGAYEQYF
>TRBD2|NA|TRBJ2-2|TRBV5-1
TGCGCCAGCAGTAATAGCGGGAGTACCACCGGGGAGCTGTTTTTT
CASSNSGSTTGELFF
>NA|NA|TRBJ1-1|TRBV7-9
TGTGCCAGCAGCCCATCTCCGAGCGCTGAAGCTTTCTTT
CASSPSPSAEAFF
>NA|NA|TRBJ2-7|TRBV11-3
TGTGCCAGCAGCTCGACCGACAGACCCTACGAGCAGTACTTC
CASSSTDRPYEQYF
>NA|NA|TRBJ2-7|TRBV28
TGTGCCAGCACCGAACTTAGCGACTACGAGCAGTACTTC
CASTELSDYEQYF
>NA|NA|TRBJ1-2|TRBV5-1
TGCGCCAGCAGCTTGTCTCCGGGTTTGGAAGAATTTAACTATGGCTACACCTTC
CASSLSPGLEEFNYGYTF
>TRBD1|NA|TRBJ2-2|TRBV19
TGTGCCAGCACATTCGACAGGGTTTTTACCGGGGAGCTGTTTTTT
CASTFDRVFTGELFF
>TRBD2|NA|TRBJ2-7|TRBV11-3
TGTGCCAGCAGCCCCACCGGACTAGCGGCGACCTACGAGCAGTACTTC
CASSPTGLAATYEQYF
>TRBD1|NA|TRBJ1-2|TRBV29-1
TGCAGCGGAGCACGAATAACAGGGGGGTATAACTATGGCTACACCTTC
CSGARITGGYNYGYTF
>NA|few|TRBJ2-1|TRBV29-1
TGCAGCGTTGAACAGACTAGGGTTACCTACAATGAGCAGTTCTTC
CSVEQTRVTYNEQFF
>TRBD1|many|TRBJ2-2|TRBV19
TGTGCCAGTACCGACAGGGGGCGGGAGAGGGACGGGGAGCTGTTTTTT
CASTDRGRERDGELFF
>TRBD2|few|TRBJ2-1|TRBV6-5
TGTGCCAGCAGCGCCGGGACTAGCGTGGCTGAGCAGTTCTTC
CASSAGTSVAEQFF
>NA|many|TRBJ1-2|TRBV2
TGTGCCAGCAGTGGGCAGGGAAGTTTGAGCTATGGCTACACCTTC
CASSGQGSLSYGYTF
>NA|NA|TRBJ2-5|TRBV7-8
TGTGCCAGCAGCTTAGGAGAGGCGGGGACCCAGTACTTC
CASSLGEAGTQYF
>NA|NA|TRBJ1-1|TRBV3-1/TRBV3-2
TGTGCCAGCAGCCAAGAGAGGAAGGGACAACAGAACACTGAAGCTTTCTTT
CASSQERKGQQNTEAFF
>NA|NA|TRBJ2-1|TRBV10-3
TGTGCCACCCTTTATAGCGCCATCTACAATGAGCAGTTCTTC
CATLYSAIYNEQFF